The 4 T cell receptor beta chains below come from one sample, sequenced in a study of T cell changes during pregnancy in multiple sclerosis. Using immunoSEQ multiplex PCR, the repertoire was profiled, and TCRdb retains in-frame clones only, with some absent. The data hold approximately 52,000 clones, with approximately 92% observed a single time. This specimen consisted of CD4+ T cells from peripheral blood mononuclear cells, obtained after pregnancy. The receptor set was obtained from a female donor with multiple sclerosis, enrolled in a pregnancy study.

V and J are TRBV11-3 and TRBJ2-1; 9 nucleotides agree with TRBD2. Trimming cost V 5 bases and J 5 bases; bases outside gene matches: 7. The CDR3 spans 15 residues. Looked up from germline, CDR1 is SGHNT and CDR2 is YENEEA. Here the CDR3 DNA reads TGTGCCAGCAGCCGGATGACTAGCGGAGACAATGAGCAGTTCTTC. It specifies CASSRMTSGDNEQFF.

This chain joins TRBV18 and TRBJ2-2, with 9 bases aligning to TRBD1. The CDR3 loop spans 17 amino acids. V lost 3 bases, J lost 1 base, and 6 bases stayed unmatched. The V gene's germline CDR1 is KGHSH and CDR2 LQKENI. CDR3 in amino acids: CASSPQGTGKNTGELFF. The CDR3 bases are TGTGCCAGCTCACCCCAGGGGACAGGGAAGAACACCGGGGAGCTGTTTTTT.

This chain's CDR3 is CASSVGTASNQPQHF. In DNA, the CDR3 is TGTGCCAGCAGCGTGGGGACAGCTAGCAATCAGCCCCAGCATTTT. The V call is TRBV9, the J call TRBJ1-5; 7 nucleotides line up with TRBD1. Germline trimming cut 2 bases from V and 0 bases from J; bases unmatched to any gene: 2. This CDR3 has 15 amino acids. From germline, CDR1 is SGDLS and CDR2 YYNGEE.

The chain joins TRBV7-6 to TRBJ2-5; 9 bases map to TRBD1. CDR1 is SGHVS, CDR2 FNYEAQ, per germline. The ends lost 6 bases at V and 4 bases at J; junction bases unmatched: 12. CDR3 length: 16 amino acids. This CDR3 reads CASSQATGGFGETQYF. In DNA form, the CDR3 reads TGTGCCAGCAGTCAGGCGACAGGGGGATTCGGAGAGACCCAGTACTTC.